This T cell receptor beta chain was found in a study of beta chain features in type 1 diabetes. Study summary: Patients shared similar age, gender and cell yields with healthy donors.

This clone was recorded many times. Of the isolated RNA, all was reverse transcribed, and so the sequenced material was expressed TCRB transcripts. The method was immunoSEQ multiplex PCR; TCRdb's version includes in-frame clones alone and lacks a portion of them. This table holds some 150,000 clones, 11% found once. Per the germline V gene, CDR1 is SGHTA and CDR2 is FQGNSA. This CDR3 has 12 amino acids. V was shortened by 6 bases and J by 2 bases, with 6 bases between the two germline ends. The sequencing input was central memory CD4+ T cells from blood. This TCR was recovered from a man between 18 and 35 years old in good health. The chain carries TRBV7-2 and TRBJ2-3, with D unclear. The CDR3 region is CASRFDTDTQYF. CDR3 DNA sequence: TGTGCCAGCAGATTTGACACAGATACGCAGTATTTT.